Only a few counts were recorded for the clone carrying this T cell receptor (beta chain). Its antigen is unidentified. This CDR3 comprises 15 residues. Germline V gene lookup returns CDR1 DFQATT and CDR2 SNEGSKA (reference sequence). V was clipped by 0 bases and J by 13 bases; unmatched bases: 14. These data originate in a study of blood T cells in healthy people across ages. Study results and limitations: Shifts in expanded clonotypes may have been confounded by donor CMV status, which was unknown.

Then a second PCR, running about 6 to 12 cycles, was carried out with a sample-barcoded 5' primer and a J-beta primer mix. A single record per CDR3 protein comes from TCRdb applying MiXCR to the 5' RACE reads. This table has approximately 1.5 million distinct CDR3 sequences, approximately 43% appearing once. The sequence was collected from a woman between 18 and 30 years old in good health. Sequencing was done on a sample of blood. The V call is TRBV20-1, the J call TRBJ2-4, with 8 bases lining up with TRBD1. CDR3 region: CSAREKQGARGEQYF. The CDR3 nucleotides are TGCAGTGCTAGAGAGAAGCAGGGGGCGCGGGGTGAGCAGTACTTC.